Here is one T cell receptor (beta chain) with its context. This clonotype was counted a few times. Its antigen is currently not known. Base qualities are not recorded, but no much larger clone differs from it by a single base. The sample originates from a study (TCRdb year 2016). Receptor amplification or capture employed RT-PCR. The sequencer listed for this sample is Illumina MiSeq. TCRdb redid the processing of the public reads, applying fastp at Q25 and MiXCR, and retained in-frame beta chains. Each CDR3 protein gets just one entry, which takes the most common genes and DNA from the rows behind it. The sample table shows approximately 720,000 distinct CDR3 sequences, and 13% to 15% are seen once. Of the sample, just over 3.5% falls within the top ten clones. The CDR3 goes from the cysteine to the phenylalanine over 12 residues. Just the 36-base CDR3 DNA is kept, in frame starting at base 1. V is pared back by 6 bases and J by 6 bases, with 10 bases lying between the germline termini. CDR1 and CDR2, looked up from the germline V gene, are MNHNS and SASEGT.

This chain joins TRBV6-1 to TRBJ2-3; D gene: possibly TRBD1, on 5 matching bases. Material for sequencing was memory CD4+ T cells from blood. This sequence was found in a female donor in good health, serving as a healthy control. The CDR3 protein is CASRGPGDTQYF. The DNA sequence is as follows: TGTGCCAGCAGGGGGCCAGGGGATACGCAGTATTTT.